Following are 13 T cell receptor beta chains from one sample sequenced in a study of blood T cell repertoires in COVID-19 (dated by TCRdb to 2018 to 2020). Library prep was done by the immunoSEQ multiplex PCR assay. TCRdb re-hosts the immuneACCESS table, in-frame sequences only. Its copies lack some clones; in the studies checked, an unresolved V gene accounts for under half of them, and the cause for the rest is not known. The sample yields 150,000 to 200,000 clones; approximately 92% were counted once. The top ten clones comprise about 4.8% of the sample. The sequenced sample was peripheral blood. These TCRs come from a man aged 25 to 45 with COVID-19, enrolled during active disease.

This clone appeared a single time. CDR3 in DNA: TGCGCCAGCAGCCGAGGGACTAGCGGGAGCAAAAATGAGCAGTTCTTC. Encoded protein: CASSRGTSGSKNEQFF. V is TRBV4-1 and J is TRBJ2-1; TRBD2 aligns across 14 bases. CDR1 and CDR2 (germline): MGHRA, YSYEKL. Trimming at V came to 4 bases and at J to 7 bases, leaving 6 bases not matched to a gene. The CDR3 runs 16 residues.

The gene calls are TRBV27 and TRBJ1-5; D is perhaps TRBD1 (6 bases). V lost 8 bases, J lost 0 bases, and 14 bases lay in between. The CDR3 sequence is 15 residues long. The germline V gene has CDR1 MNHEY and CDR2 SMNVEV (reference sequence). CDR3 bases: TGTGCCAGCCGTCGGACAGATTATAGCAATCAGCCCCAGCATTTT. Protein: CASRRTDYSNQPQHF.

This chain links TRBV13 with TRBJ2-5; TRBD2 agrees at 13 bases. The CDR3 spans 17 residues. After removal of 5 bases from V and 4 bases from J, the junction contained 10 bases not matched to a gene. Germline lookup yields CDR1 PRHDT and CDR2 FYEKMQ (reference sequence). In nucleotides, the CDR3 is TGTGCCAGCAGCCCACGGACTAGCGGGAGATGGGGAGAGACCCAGTACTTC. Protein: CASSPRTSGRWGETQYF.

V usage is TRBV5-1 and J usage is TRBJ2-3; 8 positions match TRBD2. Germline V gene data show CDR1 as SGHRS and CDR2 as YFSETQ. With 2 bases clipped from V and 2 bases from J, the junction kept 7 bases outside the gene matches. This CDR3 is built from 16 residues. CDR3 loop: CASSLGLALDTDTQYF. The CDR3 DNA follows: TGCGCCAGCAGCTTAGGACTAGCATTAGACACAGATACGCAGTATTTT.

V gene TRBV9 combines with J gene TRBJ2-3, with 8 bases identical to TRBD1. V lost 5 bases, J lost 4 bases, and 12 bases stayed unmatched. This CDR3 is built from 16 residues. The V gene's germline CDR1 is SGDLS and CDR2 YYNGEE. CDR3 DNA sequence: TGTGCCAGCAGTGCCATAGGGCAGGGGGCATCAGATACGCAGTATTTT. Translation: CASSAIGQGASDTQYF.

This chain joins TRBV2 and TRBJ1-1; TRBD1 agrees at 7 bases. Germline V gene lookup returns CDR1 SNHLY and CDR2 FYNNEI. CDR3 size: 14 residues. The trim removed 5 bases at V and 4 bases at J, leaving 7 bases unmatched. The CDR3 coding sequence is TGTGCCAGCAGTACCCGACAGGGAGGCACTGAAGCTTTCTTT. This encodes CASSTRQGGTEAFF.

The chain has TRBV7-3 and TRBJ2-7; a possible D gene is TRBD2 (6 bases). Per the germline V gene, CDR1 is SGHTA and CDR2 is FQGTGA. This CDR3 is built from 13 residues. Between the trimmed V and J ends, which lost 5 bases and 4 bases, there was a span of 12 bases. The CDR3 bases are TGTGCCAGCAGCCCGCGGGACGGTTACGAGCAGTACTTC. Translation gives CASSPRDGYEQYF.

The chain joins TRBV18 to TRBJ2-1; D possibly corresponds to TRBD1 (5 bases). Trimming left V 3 bases short and J 1 base short, with 10 bases between. This CDR3 region has 15 residues. Germline V gene lookup returns CDR1 KGHSH and CDR2 LQKENI. CDR3 in amino acids: CASSPLTVSYNEQFF. The CDR3 region has the DNA TGTGCCAGCTCACCGTTGACAGTGTCCTACAATGAGCAGTTCTTC. Full variable domain (missing parts from reference TRBV18 and TRBJ2-1): NAGVMQNPRHLVRRRGQEARLRCSPMKGHSHVYWYRQLPEEGLKFMVYLQKENIIDESGMPKERFSAEFPKEGPSILRIQQVVRGDSAAYFCASSPLTVSYNEQFFGPGTRLTVL.

The chain links TRBV7-9 to TRBJ2-3; the D is unclear. V lost 2 bases and J 3 bases, leaving 9 bases between the germline ends. Germline CDR1 and CDR2: SEHNR and FQNEAQ (reference sequence). The CDR3 loop spans 14 amino acids. CDR3 in amino acids: CASSLPHSTDTQYF. The CDR3 DNA is TGTGCCAGCAGCTTACCCCACTCGACAGATACGCAGTATTTT.

This chain uses TRBV5-6 with TRBJ2-2, with a possible D match to TRBD1 (6 bases). The V end lost 2 bases, the J end lost 1 base, and 15 bases lay between the germline ends. CDR1 SGHDT and CDR2 YYEEEE come from the germline V gene. This CDR3 region has 17 residues. The CDR3 bases are TGTGCCAGCAGCTTTATCCCCGGACAGAGGAACACCGGGGAGCTGTTTTTT. This encodes CASSFIPGQRNTGELFF.

The chain links TRBV19 to TRBJ1-2, with 7 bases aligning to TRBD1. Looked up from germline, CDR1 is LNHDA and CDR2 is SQIVND (reference sequence). This CDR3 has 14 amino acids. Unmatched junction bases numbered 6, after V lost 7 bases and J lost 1 base. The CDR3 nucleotides read TGTGCCAGTACCTTCGACAGGGTTAACTATGGCTACACCTTC. Its translation is CASTFDRVNYGYTF.

This clone was seen a few times. This CDR3 reads CAISEGQAVPTYGYTF. As DNA, the CDR3 is TGTGCCATCAGTGAGGGACAGGCGGTCCCGACCTATGGCTACACCTTC. The chain is built from TRBV10-3 and TRBJ1-2; 7 nucleotides align to TRBD1. CDR1 and CDR2 (germline): ENHRY, SYGVKD. CDR3 size: 16 residues. V lost 2 bases and J lost 4; bases outside the gene matches: 10.

This clone was seen just once. The chain couples TRBV6-5 to TRBJ2-2; 8 bases are a match to TRBD1. This CDR3 region has 15 residues. The V and J ends lost 5 bases and 2 bases, in that order; junction bases with no gene match: 4. The germline V gene has CDR1 MNHEY and CDR2 SVGAGI. CDR3 residues: CASSPGQGNTGELFF. The CDR3 DNA is TGTGCCAGCAGTCCCGGACAGGGAAACACCGGGGAGCTGTTTTTT.